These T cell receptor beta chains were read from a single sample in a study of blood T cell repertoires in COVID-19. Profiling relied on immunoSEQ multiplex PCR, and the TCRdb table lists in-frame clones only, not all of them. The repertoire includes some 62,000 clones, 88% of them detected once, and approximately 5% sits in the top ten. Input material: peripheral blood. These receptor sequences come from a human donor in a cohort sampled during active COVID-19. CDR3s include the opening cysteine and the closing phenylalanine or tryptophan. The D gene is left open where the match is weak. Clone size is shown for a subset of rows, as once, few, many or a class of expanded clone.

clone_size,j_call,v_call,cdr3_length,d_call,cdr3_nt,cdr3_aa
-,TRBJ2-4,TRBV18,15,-,TGTGCCAGCTCACCACGTCTGGCAGGGGACAACATTCAGTACTTC,CASSPRLAGDNIQYF
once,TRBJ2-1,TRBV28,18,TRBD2,TGTGCCAGCAGTTTACCCCGGACTGTCGCGGGAGTGGATAATGAGCAGTTCTTC,CASSLPRTVAGVDNEQFF
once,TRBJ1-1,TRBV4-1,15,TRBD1,TGCGCCAGCAGCCAAGGGCGACAGGGGCGGACTGAAGCTTTCTTT,CASSQGRQGRTEAFF
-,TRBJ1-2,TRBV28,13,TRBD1,TGTGCCAGCACCCTCGGACAGGCGTATGGCTACACCTTC,CASTLGQAYGYTF
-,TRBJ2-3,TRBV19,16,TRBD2,TGTGCCAGTAGTATTGCTAGCGGGGCTAGCACAGATACGCAGTATTTT,CASSIASGASTDTQYF
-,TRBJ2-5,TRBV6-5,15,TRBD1,TGTGCCAGCAGCCCCCTGACAGGGGGCAAGGAGACCCAGTACTTC,CASSPLTGGKETQYF
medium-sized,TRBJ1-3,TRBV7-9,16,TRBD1,TGTGCCAGCAGCAGACAGGGGGGGAACTCTGGAAACACCATATATTTT,CASSRQGGNSGNTIYF
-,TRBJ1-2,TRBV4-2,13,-,TGTGCCAGCAGCCGGACTATAAACTATGGCTACACCTTC,CASSRTINYGYTF
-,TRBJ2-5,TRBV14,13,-,TGTGCCAGCAGCCCCTTACATCAAGAGACCCAGTACTTC,CASSPLHQETQYF
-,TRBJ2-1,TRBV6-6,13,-,TGTGCCAGCAGCCGGGAGTTCTACAATGAGCAGTTCTTC,CASSREFYNEQFF
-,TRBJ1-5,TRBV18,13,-,TGTGCCAGCTCAGCCTCGGGGGATCAGCCCCAGCATTTT,CASSASGDQPQHF
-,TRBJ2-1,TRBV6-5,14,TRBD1,TGTGCCAGCAGTTCCGGACAGGGGGCGCCTGAGCAGTTCTTC,CASSSGQGAPEQFF
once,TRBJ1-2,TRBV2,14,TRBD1,TGTGCCAGCAGTAAACAGGGGGGGAACTATGGCTACACCTTC,CASSKQGGNYGYTF
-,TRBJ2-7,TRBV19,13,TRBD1,TGTGCCAGTAGTGGGACAGGATCCTACGAGCAGTACTTC,CASSGTGSYEQYF
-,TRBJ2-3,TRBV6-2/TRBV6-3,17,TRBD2,TGTGCCAGCAGTAGAATACCTGACGGGGGGGCCAGAGATACGCAGTATTTT,CASSRIPDGGARDTQYF
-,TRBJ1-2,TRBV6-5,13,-,TGTGCCAGCAGATCTTACGACAGCTATGGCTACACCTTC,CASRSYDSYGYTF
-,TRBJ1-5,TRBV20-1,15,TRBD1,TGCAGTGCTAGTTCAGGACAGGGGGCTAGTCAGCCCCAGCATTTT,CSASSGQGASQPQHF
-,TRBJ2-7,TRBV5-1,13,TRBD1,TGCGCCAGCAGCTTGGGGGACAGTCGTGAGCAGTACTTC,CASSLGDSREQYF
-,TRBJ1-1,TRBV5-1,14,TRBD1,TGCGCCAGCAGCGAAACAGGGGGCTACACTGAAGCTTTCTTT,CASSETGGYTEAFF
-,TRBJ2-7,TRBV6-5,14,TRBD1,TGTGCCAGCAGCAAGGGACAGGGGGCGCGTGAGCAGTACTTC,CASSKGQGAREQYF
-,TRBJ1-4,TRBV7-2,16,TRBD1,TGTGCCAGCAGCCCCCAGACAGGGCTCTTGCATGAAAAACTGTTTTTT,CASSPQTGLLHEKLFF
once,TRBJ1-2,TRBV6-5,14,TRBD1,TGTGCCAGCAGAAAGGACAGGTCAACTAGAAGCTACACCTTC,CASRKDRSTRSYTF
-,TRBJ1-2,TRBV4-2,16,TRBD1,TGTGCCAGCAGCCAAGATTTGAACAGGGGGCTTTATGGCTACACCTTC,CASSQDLNRGLYGYTF
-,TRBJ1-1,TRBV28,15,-,TGTGCCACCATCCCCGGCGGGGGGCTGGGCACTGAAGCTTTCTTT,CATIPGGGLGTEAFF
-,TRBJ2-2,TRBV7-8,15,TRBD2,TGTGCCAGCACCGATGCGGGGGGGGTCACCGGGGAGCTGTTTTTT,CASTDAGGVTGELFF
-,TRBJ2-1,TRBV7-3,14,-,TGTGCCAGCAGCTTAATCAAGTCAGGGGGGGAGCAGTTCTTC,CASSLIKSGGEQFF
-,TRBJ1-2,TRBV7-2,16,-,TGTGCCAGCAGCTTAGCGCAGCGGCGGCCTCTCTATGGCTACACCTTC,CASSLAQRRPLYGYTF
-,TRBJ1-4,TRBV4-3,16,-,TGCGCCAGCAGCCAAGATTGGGTCGGAGGGAGTGAAAAACTGTTTTTT,CASSQDWVGGSEKLFF
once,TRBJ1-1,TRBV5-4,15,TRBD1,TGTGCCAGCAGCCTTTGGGACAGGGTGAACACTGAAGCTTTCTTT,CASSLWDRVNTEAFF
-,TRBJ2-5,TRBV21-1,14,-,TGTGCCAGCAGCTCCGGGACAAGTCAAGAGACCCAGTACTTC,CASSSGTSQETQYF
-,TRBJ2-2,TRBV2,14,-,TGTGCCAGCAGCAACGGGAGAAGTACCGGGGAGCTGTTTTTT,CASSNGRSTGELFF
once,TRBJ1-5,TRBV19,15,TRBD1,TGTGCCAGTAGTATGTCCAGGGGGCTTAATCAGCCCCAGCATTTT,CASSMSRGLNQPQHF
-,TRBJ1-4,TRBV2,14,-,TGTGCCAGCAAGAGACAAGCAACTAATGAAAAACTGTTTTTT,CASKRQATNEKLFF
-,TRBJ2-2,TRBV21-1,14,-,TGTGCCAGCAGCATGGGGGACAGGGAACGGGAGCTGTTTTTT,CASSMGDRERELFF
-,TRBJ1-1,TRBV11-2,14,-,TGTGCCAGCAGCTTAGTCCCAGGTAACACTGAAGCTTTCTTT,CASSLVPGNTEAFF
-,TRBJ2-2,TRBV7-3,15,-,TGTGCCAGCAGCTTTCAACAGGGTCGGACCGGGGAGCTGTTTTTT,CASSFQQGRTGELFF
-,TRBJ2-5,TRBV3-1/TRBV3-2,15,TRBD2,TGTGCCAGCAGAAGCAAGATAGCGGGAGTTGAGACCCAGTACTTC,CASRSKIAGVETQYF
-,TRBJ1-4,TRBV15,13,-,TGTGCCACCAGCAGAGATCTTAGTGAAAAACTGTTTTTT,CATSRDLSEKLFF
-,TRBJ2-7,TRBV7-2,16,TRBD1,TGTGCCAGCAGCTTAACTTTTGACAGGGGAGCCTACGAGCAGTACTTC,CASSLTFDRGAYEQYF
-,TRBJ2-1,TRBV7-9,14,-,TGTGCCAGCAGCTTAGAATACAGGGCCCAAAAGCAGTTCTTC,CASSLEYRAQKQFF
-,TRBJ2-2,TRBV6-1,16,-,TGTGCCAGCAGTCAAGTAGGACAGTGGAACACCGGGGAGCTGTTTTTT,CASSQVGQWNTGELFF